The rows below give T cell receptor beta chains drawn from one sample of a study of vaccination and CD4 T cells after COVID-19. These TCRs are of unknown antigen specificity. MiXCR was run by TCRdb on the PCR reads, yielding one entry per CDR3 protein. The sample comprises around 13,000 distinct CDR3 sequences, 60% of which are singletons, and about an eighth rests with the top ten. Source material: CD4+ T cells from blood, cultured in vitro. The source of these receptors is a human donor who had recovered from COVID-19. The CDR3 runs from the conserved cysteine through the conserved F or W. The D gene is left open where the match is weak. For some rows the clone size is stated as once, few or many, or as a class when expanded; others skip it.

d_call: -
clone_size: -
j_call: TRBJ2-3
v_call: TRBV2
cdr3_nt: TGTGCCAGCCAAGATGCATTCACAGATACGCAGTATTTT
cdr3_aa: CASQDAFTDTQYF

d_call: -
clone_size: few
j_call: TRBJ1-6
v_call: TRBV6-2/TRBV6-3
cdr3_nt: TGTGCCAGCGCTTCGGTGGCAGGGGTCCTGGCACCCCTCCACTTT
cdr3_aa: CASASVAGVLAPLHF

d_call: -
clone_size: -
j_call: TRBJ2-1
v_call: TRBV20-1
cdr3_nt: TGCAGTGCTACCAAGGAAAGCTCCTACAATGAGCAGTTCTTC
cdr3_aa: CSATKESSYNEQFF

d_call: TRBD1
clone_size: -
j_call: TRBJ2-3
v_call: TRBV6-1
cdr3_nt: TGTGCCAGCAGTGACAGACAGGGAACAGATACGCAGTATTTT
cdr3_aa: CASSDRQGTDTQYF

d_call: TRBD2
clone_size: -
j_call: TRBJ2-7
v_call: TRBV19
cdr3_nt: TGTGCCAGTAGTCCGACAGCGGGAGGGTTCTCCTACGAGCAGTACTTC
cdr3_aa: CASSPTAGGFSYEQYF

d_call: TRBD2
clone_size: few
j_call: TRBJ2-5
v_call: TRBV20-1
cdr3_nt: TGCAGTGCTAGAGATCGCCGACTAGCGGGATTGCAAGAGACCCAGTACTTC
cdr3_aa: CSARDRRLAGLQETQYF

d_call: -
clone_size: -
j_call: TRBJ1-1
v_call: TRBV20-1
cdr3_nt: TGCAGTGCCCCCCGACAGGCCAGGGACACTGAAGCTTTCTTT
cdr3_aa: CSAPRQARDTEAFF

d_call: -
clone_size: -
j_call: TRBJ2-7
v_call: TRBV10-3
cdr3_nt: TGTGCCATCAGTGAATCTGGAGTCGGCTACGAGCAGTACTTC
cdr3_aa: CAISESGVGYEQYF

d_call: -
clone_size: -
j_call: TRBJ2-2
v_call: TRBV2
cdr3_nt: TGTGCCAGCAGTGAACGGCTAAGCACCGGGGAGCTGTTTTTT
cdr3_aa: CASSERLSTGELFF

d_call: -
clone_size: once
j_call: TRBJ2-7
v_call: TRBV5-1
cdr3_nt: TGCGCCAGCAGCTTGGAGACAGCCTACGAGCAGTACTTC
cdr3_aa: CASSLETAYEQYF

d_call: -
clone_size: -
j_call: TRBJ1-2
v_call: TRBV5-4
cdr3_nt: TGTGCCAGCAGCTCCTATGGGCCGAGCAGAAATGGCTACACCTTC
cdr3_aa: CASSSYGPSRNGYTF

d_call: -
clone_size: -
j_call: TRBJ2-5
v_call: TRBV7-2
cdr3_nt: TGTGCCAGCAGCTTACAGGCGCTCCAAGAGACCCAGTACTTC
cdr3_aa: CASSLQALQETQYF

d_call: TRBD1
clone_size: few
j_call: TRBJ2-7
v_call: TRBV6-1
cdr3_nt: TGTGCCAGCAGCCCGGGACAGGCTTACTACGAGCAGTACTTC
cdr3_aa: CASSPGQAYYEQYF

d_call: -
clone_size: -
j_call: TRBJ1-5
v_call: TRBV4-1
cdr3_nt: TGCGCCAGCAGCCAAGTTTGGTCAGGGAACTGGCAGCCCCAGCATTTT
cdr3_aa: CASSQVWSGNWQPQHF

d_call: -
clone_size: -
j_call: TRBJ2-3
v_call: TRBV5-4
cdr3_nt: TGTGCCAGCAGCGAGAGCGCGACTAGCACAGATACGCAGTATTTT
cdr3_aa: CASSESATSTDTQYF

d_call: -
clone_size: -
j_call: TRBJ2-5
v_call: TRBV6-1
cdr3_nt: TGTGCCAGCAGTCCCTCCGCCACACCGGCGACCCAGTACTTC
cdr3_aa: CASSPSATPATQYF

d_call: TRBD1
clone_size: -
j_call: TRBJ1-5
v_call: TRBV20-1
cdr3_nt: TGCAGTCAAGTTTTGGTAGGGACAGGGAATCAGCCCCAGCATTTT
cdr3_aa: CSQVLVGTGNQPQHF

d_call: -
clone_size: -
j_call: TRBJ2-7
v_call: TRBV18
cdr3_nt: TGTGCCAGCTCACCAGGGACGGATTCCTACGAGCAGTACTTC
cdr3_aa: CASSPGTDSYEQYF

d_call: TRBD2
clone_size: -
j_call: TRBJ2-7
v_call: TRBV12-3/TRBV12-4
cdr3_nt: TGTGCCAGCCGGTTAAGGGTCCCGGGACTAGCTGTATTGCAGTCCTACGAGCAGTACTTC
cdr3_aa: CASRLRVPGLAVLQSYEQYF

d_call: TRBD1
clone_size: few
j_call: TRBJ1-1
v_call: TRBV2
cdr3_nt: TGTGCCAGCATCATGACAGGGAAGGGCACTGAAGCTTTCTTT
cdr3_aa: CASIMTGKGTEAFF

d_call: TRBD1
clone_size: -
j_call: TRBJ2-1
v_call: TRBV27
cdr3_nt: TGTGCCAGCAGTTTAAGGACAGGGGTAGGCCATGAGCAGTTCTTC
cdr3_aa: CASSLRTGVGHEQFF

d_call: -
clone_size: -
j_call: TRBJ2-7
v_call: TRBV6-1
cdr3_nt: TGTGCCAGCACTCCCGGAGCGGATTACGAGCAGTACTTC
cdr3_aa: CASTPGADYEQYF

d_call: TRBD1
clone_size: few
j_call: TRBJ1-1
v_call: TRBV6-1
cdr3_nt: TGTGCCAGCAGTGAAGCACAGGGGACTGAAGCTTTCTTT
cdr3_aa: CASSEAQGTEAFF

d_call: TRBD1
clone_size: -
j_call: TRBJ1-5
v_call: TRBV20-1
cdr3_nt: TGCAGTGCTAGAGATCTTCAGGACAGGGTATTGCAGCCCCAGCATTTT
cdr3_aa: CSARDLQDRVLQPQHF